These 31 T cell receptor beta chains share one sample of origin, sequenced in a study of T cell changes during pregnancy in multiple sclerosis (dated 2019 in TCRdb). Library creation used the immunoSEQ multiplex PCR assay. TCRdb obtained this table from immuneACCESS and retained in-frame rearrangements with V and J assigned. These tables miss some clones; where compared with another copy, unresolved V genes account for less than half of the shortfall, and the remainder is unexplained. The sample records approximately 88,000 clones, more than 90% of which are singletons. The top ten hold about 1.2% of the sample. Sequences were derived from peripheral blood, sampled in the second trimester of pregnancy. The receptor set was obtained from a female donor with multiple sclerosis, enrolled in a pregnancy study.

The V and J genes are TRBV6-1 and TRBJ2-5; 16 nucleotides align to TRBD2. Per germline, CDR1 MNHNS and CDR2 SASEGT. With V trimmed by 8 bases and J by 5 bases, 5 bases remained unmatched. This CDR3 spans 15 amino acids. The CDR3 is CASEGLAGGPETQYF. As DNA, the CDR3 is TGTGCCAGCGAGGGACTAGCGGGAGGGCCCGAGACCCAGTACTTC.

This chain uses TRBV6-6 with TRBJ2-3; D not resolved. CDR3 length: 14 amino acids. Germline loops: CDR1 MNHNY, CDR2 SVGAGI (reference sequence). Deletions cut 6 bases from V and 0 bases from J, with 10 bases between. For the CDR3, the DNA is TGTGCCAGCAGCGAGTACCTTAGCACAGATACGCAGTATTTT. It codes for CASSEYLSTDTQYF.

The V gene is TRBV5-1, the J gene TRBJ1-3, with 7 bases identical to TRBD1. V dropped 4 bases and J dropped 0; count of bases not matched to a gene: 1. The V gene's germline CDR1 is SGHRS and CDR2 YFSETQ. CDR3 length: 14 amino acids. CDR3 in DNA: TGCGCCAGCAGCCGGGACAGCTCTGGAAACACCATATATTTT. Amino acid sequence: CASSRDSSGNTIYF.

This chain uses TRBV7-9 with TRBJ2-1, with 10 bases aligning to TRBD2. Germline-derived CDR1 and CDR2 are SEHNR and FQNEAQ (reference sequence). This CDR3 spans 18 amino acids. J lost 8 bases, V lost 2 bases, and 15 bases had no gene match. As DNA, the CDR3 is TGTGCCAGCAGCTTATTCGGACTAGGGCTAGCGGGAGACGATGAGCAGTTCTTC. Residues: CASSLFGLGLAGDDEQFF.

This clone was recorded only once. This chain joins TRBV19 and TRBJ2-4; weak D call: TRBD2 (5 bases). Trimming took 5 bases from V and 6 from J, leaving 14 bases between them. From germline, CDR1 is LNHDA and CDR2 SQIVND (reference sequence). This CDR3 has 14 residues. The CDR3 bases are TGTGCCAGTAGTTCACCAGGAGCGGTAAACATTCAGTACTTC. It is translated as CASSSPGAVNIQYF.

J is TRBJ2-3 and V is TRBV19; D may be TRBD2 (6 bases). The germline V gene encodes CDR1 LNHDA and CDR2 SQIVND (reference sequence). The CDR3 totals 15 residues. V was clipped by 6 bases and J by 3 bases, with 16 bases between them. CDR3 DNA: TGTGCCAGTAGCTCCCGGGAGTATTCTACAGATACGCAGTATTTT. Encoded protein: CASSSREYSTDTQYF.

J is TRBJ1-1 and V is TRBV2; D is perhaps TRBD1 (5 bases). The CDR3 is 12 amino acids. V lost 7 bases to trimming and J lost 7 bases, with 13 bases between them. The germline V gene encodes CDR1 SNHLY and CDR2 FYNNEI. The CDR3 here is CASMITDIEAFF. CDR3 nucleotides: TGTGCCAGCATGATAACGGACATTGAAGCTTTCTTT. Variable domain in full (rest from reference TRBV2 and TRBJ1-1): EPEVTQTPSHQVTQMGQEVILRCVPISNHLYFYWYRQILGQKVEFLVSFYNNEISEKSEIFDDQFSVERPDGSNFTLKIRSTKLEDSAMYFCASMITDIEAFFGQGTRLTVV.

The genes are TRBV9 and TRBJ2-3, with D tentatively TRBD2 (5 bases). V was trimmed by 4 bases and J by 6 bases, leaving 15 bases between them. This CDR3 has 14 amino acids. CDR1 SGDLS and CDR2 YYNGEE come from the germline V gene. CDR3 DNA sequence: TGTGCCAGCAGCCGAGTGTTGGGCGGGGATACGCAGTATTTT. Translated, it gives CASSRVLGGDTQYF.

The chain is built from TRBV2 and TRBJ1-4; D not certain. Germline-derived CDR1 and CDR2 are SNHLY and FYNNEI. V dropped 8 bases and J dropped 8 bases, with 12 bases sitting between them. The CDR3 is 12 amino acids. CDR3 sequence (DNA): TGTGCCAGCGCAGAGGGATCCGAAAAACTGTTTTTT. Protein product: CASAEGSEKLFF.

The chain recombines TRBV10-3 with TRBJ1-2; 8 bases are a match to TRBD1. V shed 0 bases and J 5 bases; nucleotides not matched to a gene: 8. CDR3 length: 16 residues. Germline V gene data show CDR1 as ENHRY and CDR2 as SYGVKD. The CDR3 protein is CAISESVATGDYGYTF. In DNA, the CDR3 is TGTGCCATCAGTGAGTCCGTGGCGACAGGGGATTATGGCTACACCTTC.

The chain combines TRBV5-1 with TRBJ1-2, with TRBD1 matching 8 bases. CDR3 length: 15 residues. Per germline, CDR1 SGHRS and CDR2 YFSETQ. Unmatched junction bases numbered 11, after V lost 4 bases and J lost 6 bases. CDR3 DNA: TGCGCCAGCAGCACCGGACAGGGCCTGAGGGATGGCTACACCTTC. Protein product: CASSTGQGLRDGYTF.

The chain has TRBV11-2 and TRBJ2-5; TRBD1 might be the D (6 bases). Trimming removed 2 bases from V and 4 bases from J, with 11 bases in between. The CDR3 length is 14 residues. The V gene's germline CDR1 is SGHAT and CDR2 FQNNGV. The CDR3 region has the DNA TGTGCCAGCAGCTTACTACAGGGCACAGAGACCCAGTACTTC. The encoded protein is CASSLLQGTETQYF.

The V and J genes are TRBV27 and TRBJ2-1, with a possible D match to TRBD1 (7 bases). Germline assignment: CDR1 MNHEY and CDR2 SMNVEV (reference sequence). The CDR3 is 15 residues long. Trimming took off 2 bases at V and 3 bases at J, with 11 bases between the two ends. The CDR3 loop is CASSLRQGLYNEQFF. CDR3 nucleotide sequence: TGTGCCAGCAGTTTAAGACAGGGACTCTACAATGAGCAGTTCTTC.

The chain combines TRBV30 with TRBJ1-2, with no clear D. Trimming stripped 5 bases from V and 4 bases from J, with 17 bases between. Looked up from germline, CDR1 is GTSNPN and CDR2 is SVGIG (reference sequence). The CDR3 runs to 14 residues. CDR3: CAWFSWRVGYGYTF. CDR3 DNA sequence: TGTGCCTGGTTTTCATGGAGGGTGGGCTATGGCTACACCTTC.

This clone was seen just once. The chain combines TRBV27 with TRBJ1-5; a possible D gene is TRBD1 (6 bases). Germline assignment: CDR1 MNHEY and CDR2 SMNVEV (reference sequence). V lost 8 bases to trimming and J lost 4 bases, with 9 bases between them. The CDR3 is made up of 12 amino acids. The CDR3 loop is CASGRGNQPQHF. The DNA of the CDR3 is TGTGCCAGCGGTAGGGGGAATCAGCCCCAGCATTTT.

This chain links TRBV6-4 with TRBJ2-1; 7 nucleotides match TRBD2. V gave up 2 bases and J gave up 3 bases; unmatched junction bases: 4. Germline-derived CDR1 and CDR2 are MRHNA and SNTAGT. The length of the CDR3 is 15 residues. CDR3 DNA sequence: TGTGCCAGCAGTGACGCGGGGGAGGGCTACAATGAGCAGTTCTTC. Protein product: CASSDAGEGYNEQFF.

This clone was observed once. The gene calls are TRBV2 and TRBJ1-5; TRBD1 matches at 9 bases. Losses at the gene ends were 5 bases for V and 4 bases for J; bases not matched to a gene: 6. CDR3 size: 15 residues. CDR1 is SNHLY, CDR2 FYNNEI, per germline. This chain's CDR3 is CASSRTGVSNQPQHF. In DNA form, the CDR3 reads TGTGCCAGCAGTAGGACAGGGGTGTCGAATCAGCCCCAGCATTTT.

The chain has TRBV19 and TRBJ2-5, with 12 bases aligning to TRBD2. CDR1 is LNHDA and CDR2 is SQIVND in the germline V gene (reference sequence). V shed 5 bases and J 2 bases; nucleotides not matched to a gene: 21. This CDR3 has 21 amino acids. CDR3 coding DNA: TGTGCCAGTAGTGCTTGGGGGATTCTTGGACTAGCGGGACCAGATCAAGAGACCCAGTACTTC. Protein sequence: CASSAWGILGLAGPDQETQYF.

The chain is built from TRBV28 and TRBJ2-5, with 8 nucleotides matching TRBD1. V shed 7 bases and J 7 bases; nucleotides not matched to a gene: 14. The CDR3 is made up of 15 amino acids. Germline-derived CDR1 and CDR2 are MDHEN and SYDVKM. This CDR3 is CASNQAGGLLWTQYF. The DNA of the CDR3 is TGTGCCAGCAACCAGGCAGGGGGCCTTCTTTGGACCCAGTACTTC.

The genes are TRBV28 and TRBJ2-1; D remains ambiguous. The CDR3 runs 14 residues. V lost 3 bases, J lost 6 bases, and 12 bases lay in between. Looked up from germline, CDR1 is MDHEN and CDR2 is SYDVKM. The CDR3 DNA is TGTGCCAGCAGTTTTGTTGCTAGATCCAATGAGCAGTTCTTC. It is translated as CASSFVARSNEQFF.

The chain carries TRBV30 and TRBJ1-1, with D unresolved. The CDR3 length is 13 residues. Per the germline V gene, CDR1 is GTSNPN and CDR2 is SVGIG (reference sequence). V was shortened by 2 bases and J by 5 bases, with 12 bases between the two germline ends. DNA of the CDR3: TGTGCCTGGAGTACACAGCCTACGACTGAAGCTTTCTTT. This codes for CAWSTQPTTEAFF.

The chain joins TRBV11-2 to TRBJ2-7; maybe TRBD1 (7 bases). CDR3 length: 14 residues. V was trimmed by 5 bases and J by 6 bases, leaving 17 bases between them. Germline V gene data show CDR1 as SGHAT and CDR2 as FQNNGV. The CDR3 DNA is TGTGCCAGCAGCCGGGATTACAGGGGAGGCGAGCAGTACTTC. Protein: CASSRDYRGGEQYF.

The chain is built from TRBV2 and TRBJ1-1, with 8 bases matching TRBD1. Germline loops: CDR1 SNHLY, CDR2 FYNNEI. The trim removed 6 bases at V and 4 bases at J, leaving 10 bases unmatched. The CDR3 is 15 amino acids. CDR3 coding DNA: TGTGCCAGCAGAACGAACAGGGGGGTGAGCACTGAAGCTTTCTTT. Amino acids: CASRTNRGVSTEAFF.

The DNA for the CDR3 is TGCGCCAGCAGCCGAGGGGGCTGGGACTATGGCTACACCTTC. As protein: CASSRGGWDYGYTF. The chain is built from TRBV5-1 and TRBJ1-2; 7 bases map to TRBD1. The CDR3 consists of 14 residues. Per the germline V gene, CDR1 is SGHRS and CDR2 is YFSETQ. The V segment lost 4 bases and the J segment 3 bases; nucleotides outside the gene matches: 6.

The chain is built from TRBV4-2 and TRBJ2-2; TRBD2 is a possible D gene (5 bases). Per the germline V gene, CDR1 is LGHNA and CDR2 is YNFKEQ. The CDR3 covers 17 residues. V lost 0 bases, J lost 0 bases, and 11 bases lay in between. Written as DNA, the CDR3 is TGTGCCAGCAGCCAAGATGCTAGCTCCGCGAACACCGGGGAGCTGTTTTTT. Protein sequence: CASSQDASSANTGELFF.

This chain joins TRBV10-3 and TRBJ2-3; 11 bases fit TRBD2. The CDR3 is made up of 15 amino acids. From germline, CDR1 is ENHRY and CDR2 SYGVKD. Trimming took 9 bases from V and 4 from J; bases not matched to a gene: 9. The CDR3 DNA is TGTGCCATGGCTGAGACTAGCGGGAAGGCAGATACGCAGTATTTT. Encoded protein: CAMAETSGKADTQYF.

The V call is TRBV30, the J call TRBJ1-1, with D maybe TRBD1 (5 bases). The CDR3 runs 13 residues. From germline, CDR1 is GTSNPN and CDR2 SVGIG (reference sequence). V was shortened by 5 bases and J by 4 bases, with 14 bases between the two germline ends. Here the CDR3 reads CAWRLQGSTEAFF. Written as DNA, the CDR3 is TGTGCCTGGCGCCTTCAGGGAAGCACTGAAGCTTTCTTT.

V and J are TRBV11-2 and TRBJ1-2, with D possibly matching TRBD1 (5 bases). Trimming removed 8 bases at V and 7 bases at J, with 14 bases between. Germline assignment: CDR1 SGHAT and CDR2 FQNNGV. The CDR3 consists of 12 residues. The CDR3 sequence is CASYDSPFGYTF. The DNA of the CDR3 is TGTGCCAGCTACGACAGCCCTTTTGGCTACACCTTC.

The gene calls are TRBV30 and TRBJ1-1, with 7 bases aligning to TRBD1. CDR1 GTSNPN and CDR2 SVGIG come from the germline V gene (reference sequence). There are 15 residues in the CDR3. J lost 6 bases, V lost 2 bases, and 12 bases had no gene match. The CDR3 DNA sequence: TGTGCCTGGAGTTTAACAGGGGTTTTGAAGGCTGAAGCTTTCTTT. Protein: CAWSLTGVLKAEAFF.

The chain couples TRBV27 to TRBJ1-2; D remains ambiguous. CDR1 is MNHEY, CDR2 SMNVEV, per germline (reference sequence). The CDR3 has 15 amino acids. V lost 2 bases to trimming and J lost 1 base, with 11 bases between them. The CDR3: CASSLLNELNYGYTF. CDR3 nucleotides: TGTGCCAGCAGTTTACTCAACGAACTTAACTATGGCTACACCTTC.

The rearrangement joins TRBV29-1 to TRBJ2-3; the match to TRBD1 covers 9 bases. V shed 1 base and J 5 bases; nucleotides not matched to a gene: 4. The CDR3 totals 14 residues. The germline V gene encodes CDR1 SQVTM and CDR2 ANQGSEA. DNA of the CDR3: TGCAGCGTTGAAGCGACAGGGGGACTAGATACGCAGTATTTT. Translating gives CSVEATGGLDTQYF.